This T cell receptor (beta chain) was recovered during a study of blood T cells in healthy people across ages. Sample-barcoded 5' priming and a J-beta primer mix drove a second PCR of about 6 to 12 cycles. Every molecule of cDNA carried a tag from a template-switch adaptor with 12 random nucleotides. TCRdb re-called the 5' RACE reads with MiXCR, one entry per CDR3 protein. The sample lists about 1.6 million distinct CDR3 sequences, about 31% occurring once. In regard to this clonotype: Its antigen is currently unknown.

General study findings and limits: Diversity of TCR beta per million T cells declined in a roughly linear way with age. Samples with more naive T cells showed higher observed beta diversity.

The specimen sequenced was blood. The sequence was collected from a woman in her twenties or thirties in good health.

CDR3 bases: TGTGCCAGCAGCCCGAACCGGGACTTATGGGAGACCCAGTACTTC. Translation: CASSPNRDLWETQYF. V is TRBV7-9 and J is TRBJ2-5, with a tentative D call TRBD2 (6 bases). The V end was cut by 5 bases, the J end by 5 bases, with 18 bases between. Germline CDR1 and CDR2: SEHNR and FQNEAQ (reference sequence). The CDR3 loop spans 15 amino acids.